A selection of T cell receptor beta chains follows, all from one sample in a study of identical twins. In TCRdb, the 5' RACE reads were re-called with MiXCR into one record per CDR3 protein. The data hold roughly 490,000 distinct CDR3 sequences, with roughly an eighth observed a single time. This same sample was also part of a study on yellow fever vaccine responses in identical twins.

Sequenced sample: CD4+ T cells sorted from blood. Every receptor here comes from a woman between 18 and 30 years old in good health. The CDR3 runs from the conserved cysteine through the conserved F or W. D genes are given only for firm matches. Some rows have no size entry. The others give once, few or many, or a class for an expanded clone.

NA	TRBV5-1	TRBD2	15	TRBJ2-7	CASSLGLAALYEQYF	TGCGCCAGCAGCTTGGGACTAGCGGCCCTCTACGAGCAGTACTTC
NA	TRBV5-4	NA	15	TRBJ2-2	CASSLEGVKAGELFF	TGTGCCAGCAGCTTGGAAGGGGTAAAGGCCGGGGAGCTGTTTTTT
NA	TRBV4-2	TRBD1	17	TRBJ1-5	CASSQVPGTGGNQPQHF	TGTGCCAGCAGCCAAGTCCCCGGGACAGGGGGCAATCAGCCCCAGCATTTT
NA	TRBV28	NA	12	TRBJ1-2	CASKQAHYGYTF	TGTGCCAGCAAACAGGCCCACTATGGCTACACCTTC
NA	TRBV7-9	TRBD2	15	TRBJ2-7	CASSLLAGSSYEQYF	TGTGCCAGCAGCCTGCTAGCGGGAAGCTCCTACGAGCAGTACTTC
many	TRBV20-1	NA	15	TRBJ2-4	CSAPGQLVAKNIQYF	TGCAGTGCTCCCGGACAGTTAGTGGCCAAAAACATTCAGTACTTC
few	TRBV4-3	NA	14	TRBJ2-1	CASSRGVVYNEQFF	TGCGCCAGCAGCAGGGGTGTTGTCTACAATGAGCAGTTCTTC
NA	TRBV6-1	TRBD2	16	TRBJ2-3	CATLLSSVGLGATQYF	TGTGCCACCCTACTATCTTCCGTGGGACTAGGGGCTACGCAGTATTTT
NA	TRBV7-9	NA	15	TRBJ1-1	CASSFTGQMNTEAFF	TGTGCCAGCAGCTTTACGGGACAAATGAACACTGAAGCTTTCTTT
NA	TRBV5-1	TRBD2	17	TRBJ2-3	CASSLARTGLVTDTQYF	TGCGCCAGCAGCTTGGCCCGTACGGGACTAGTCACAGATACGCAGTATTTT
few	TRBV10-2	NA	14	TRBJ2-1	CASSRASPDDEQFF	TGCGCCAGCAGTCGTGCGTCCCCCGACGATGAGCAGTTCTTC
NA	TRBV4-2	TRBD2	14	TRBJ2-7	CASSQGTSAYEQYF	TGTGCCAGCAGCCAGGGGACTAGCGCTTACGAGCAGTACTTC
NA	TRBV18	NA	16	TRBJ2-7	CASSLRGRDSSYEQYF	TGTGCCAGCTCACTCCGCGGGCGGGACAGCTCCTACGAGCAGTACTTC
few	TRBV7-3	NA	18	TRBJ2-3	CASSLTSSRASFTDTQYF	TGTGCCAGCAGCTTAACGTCCTCGCGCGCGTCGTTCACAGATACGCAGTATTTT
many	TRBV9	TRBD1	15	TRBJ2-6	CASSLQGAGANVLTF	TGTGCCAGCAGCTTACAGGGGGCTGGGGCCAACGTCCTGACTTTC
NA	TRBV15	NA	17	TRBJ1-2	CATSRDTSTLTAYGYTF	TGTGCCACCAGCAGAGATACATCGACCCTTACTGCCTATGGCTACACCTTC
NA	TRBV18	TRBD1	15	TRBJ2-1	CASSPEPKGGGEQFF	TGTGCCAGCTCACCAGAACCCAAAGGGGGCGGTGAGCAGTTCTTC
NA	TRBV10-3	NA	15	TRBJ2-2	CATGLTEGSAGELFF	TGTGCCACTGGACTAACGGAGGGTTCGGCCGGGGAGCTGTTTTTT
few	TRBV30	NA	11	TRBJ2-5	CAWSAEETQYF	TGTGCCTGGAGTGCAGAAGAGACCCAGTACTTC
NA	TRBV11-2	TRBD1	14	TRBJ2-7	CASSPWTGEGEQYF	TGTGCCAGCAGCCCTTGGACAGGGGAGGGCGAGCAGTACTTC
many	TRBV12-3/TRBV12-4	NA	15	TRBJ1-2	CASSLAGTALLGYTF	TGTGCCAGCAGTTTAGCCGGGACGGCCCTTCTTGGCTACACCTTC
few	TRBV29-1	NA	14	TRBJ2-2	CSAETRALGGELFF	TGCAGCGCCGAAACCAGGGCGCTCGGCGGGGAGCTGTTTTTT
NA	TRBV2	NA	14	TRBJ2-7	CASSERNRDYEQYF	TGTGCCAGCAGTGAACGGAACAGGGACTACGAGCAGTACTTC